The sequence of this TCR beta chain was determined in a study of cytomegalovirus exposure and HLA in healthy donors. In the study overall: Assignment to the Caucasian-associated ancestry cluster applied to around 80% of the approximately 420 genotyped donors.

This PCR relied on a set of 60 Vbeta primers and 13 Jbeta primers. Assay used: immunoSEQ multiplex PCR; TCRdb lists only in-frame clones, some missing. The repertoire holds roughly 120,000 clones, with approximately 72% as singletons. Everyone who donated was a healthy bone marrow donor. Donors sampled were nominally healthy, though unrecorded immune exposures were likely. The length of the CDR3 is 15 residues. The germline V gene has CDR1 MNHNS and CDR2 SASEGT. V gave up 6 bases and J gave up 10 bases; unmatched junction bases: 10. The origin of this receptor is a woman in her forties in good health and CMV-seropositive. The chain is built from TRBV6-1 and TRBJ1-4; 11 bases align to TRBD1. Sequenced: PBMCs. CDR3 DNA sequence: TGTGCCAGCAGAGACCCGGGACAGGGGGTTGGAAAACTGTTTTTT. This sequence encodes CASRDPGQGVGKLFF.